The entry below gives a single T cell receptor (beta chain) sequence along with its context. This entry is derived from a study of blood T cell repertoires in COVID-19. Study information: Collection of acute and convalescent COVID-19 samples took place in the United States, Italy and Spain. The analysed material was cDNA or gDNA that came from T cells, B-cell-depleted T cells, or PBMCs.

Per the original data handling: Reference gene primers were amplified, and this amplification served to estimate nucleated cell counts. Sequenced by immunoSEQ multiplex PCR; TCRdb stores in-frame clones only, minus some. V and J calls and clone size come straight from that table; D and trimming were deduced from the DNA. Of over 120,000 clones in the sample, approximately 87% are singletons; the top ten hold roughly 35%. There are 15 residues in the CDR3. The junction had 5 bases not matched to a gene; V was cut back by 5 bases and J by 3 bases. In germline, CDR1 is WSHSY, CDR2 SAAADI. V usage is TRBV10-2 and J usage is TRBJ2-1, with 9 bases aligning to TRBD1. This TCR derives from a man between 45 and 60 years old who had recovered from COVID-19. Sequencing input: peripheral blood. The CDR3: CASSNDRGIYNEQFF. The CDR3, as DNA: TGCGCCAGCAGTAACGACAGGGGGATCTACAATGAGCAGTTCTTC.